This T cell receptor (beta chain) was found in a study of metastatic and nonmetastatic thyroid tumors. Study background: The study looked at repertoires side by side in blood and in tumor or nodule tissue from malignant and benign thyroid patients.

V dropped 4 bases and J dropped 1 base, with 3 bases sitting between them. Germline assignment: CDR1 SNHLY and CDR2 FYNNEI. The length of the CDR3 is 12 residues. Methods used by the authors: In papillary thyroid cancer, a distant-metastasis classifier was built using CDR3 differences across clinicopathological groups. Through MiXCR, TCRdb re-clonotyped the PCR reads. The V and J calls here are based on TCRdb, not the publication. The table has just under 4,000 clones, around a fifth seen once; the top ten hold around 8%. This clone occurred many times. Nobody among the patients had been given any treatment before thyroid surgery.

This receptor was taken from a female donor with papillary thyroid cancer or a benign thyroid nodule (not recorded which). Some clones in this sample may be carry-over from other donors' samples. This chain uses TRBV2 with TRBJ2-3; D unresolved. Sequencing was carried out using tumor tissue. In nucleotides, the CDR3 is TGTGCCAGCAGTGCTCGCACAGATACGCAGTATTTT. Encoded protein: CASSARTDTQYF.